This TCR beta chain derives from a study of shared clonotypes between healthy human individuals. Study summary: Donors had three CD4 naive, three CD4 memory, two CD8 naive and one CD8 memory plate apiece.

A word on this clone: Its antigen is unknown.

Study-wide points: For naive CD4 cells, approximately 4.7% of clonotypes were shared across a handful of donors. It was anticipated that sequencing depth would influence how many clonotypes donors shared.

This CDR3 is built from 15 residues. Germline CDR1 and CDR2: WSHSY and SAAADI. Trimming removed 0 bases from V and 4 bases from J, with 10 bases in between. The repertoire was sequenced with immunoSEQ multiplex PCR; TCRdb's copy has only in-frame clones and lacks some. Of a few million clones in the sample, roughly 92% were seen once. This rearrangement joins TRBV10-2 to TRBJ2-1; D assignment may be TRBD1 or TRBD2 (5 bases each). Sequenced sample: naive CD4+ T cells sorted from blood. Subset specified: CD45RA+ positively selected. This TCR was sampled from a man aged 18 to 29 in good health. The CDR3, as DNA: TGCGCCAGCAGTGAGTCTGGGGGACCTTACAATGAGCAGTTCTTC. The encoded protein is CASSESGGPYNEQFF.